Below, 10 T cell receptor beta chains from the same sample are listed, as sequenced in a study of blood T cell repertoires in COVID-19. Libraries were prepared by immunoSEQ multiplex PCR; TCRdb keeps only in-frame clonotypes and omits some of them. The sample yields a few hundred thousand clones, about 83% seen once. Source material: PBMCs or T cells enriched from blood (not recorded which). All receptors derive from a woman aged 45-60 years who had recovered from COVID-19.

This chain connects TRBV28 to TRBJ1-5; 10 bases agree with TRBD1. In germline, CDR1 is MDHEN, CDR2 SYDVKM. J gave up 3 bases and V 1 base, and 6 bases lay outside the gene matches. CDR3 length: 17 residues. CDR3 protein: CASSLSGTGASNQPQHF. The CDR3, as DNA: TGTGCCAGCAGTTTATCCGGGACAGGGGCGTCCAATCAGCCCCAGCATTTT.

This clone was detected only once. The V gene is TRBV9, the J gene TRBJ2-1, with a tentative D call TRBD1 (5 bases). Germline assignment: CDR1 SGDLS and CDR2 YYNGEE. This CDR3 has 13 amino acids. V was clipped by 3 bases and J by 4 bases, with 8 bases between them. The CDR3 is CASSADSYNEQFF. The DNA for the CDR3 is TGTGCCAGCAGCGCCGACAGTTACAATGAGCAGTTCTTC.

This clone was counted a single time. The chain joins TRBV7-9 to TRBJ1-3, with a weak D call TRBD1 (6 bases). Trimming removed 7 bases at V and 8 bases at J, with 15 bases between. Germline V gene lookup returns CDR1 SEHNR and CDR2 FQNEAQ (reference sequence). This CDR3 region has 13 residues. CDR3 loop: CASTGGASDTIYF. The DNA of the CDR3 is TGTGCCAGCACCGGGGGGGCCTCGGACACCATATATTTT.

V is TRBV14 and J is TRBJ1-2, with 8 bases matching TRBD1. The CDR3 loop spans 13 amino acids. The V gene's germline CDR1 is SGHDN and CDR2 FVKESK. The J segment lost 8 bases and the V segment lost 8 bases, leaving 10 bases of the junction unmatched. The CDR3 DNA reads as TGTGCCAGCGGTCGGACAGGGTCGGGGGGCTACACCTTC. Protein product: CASGRTGSGGYTF.

The chain couples TRBV5-1 to TRBJ2-7, with TRBD1 matching over 8 bases. V lost 3 bases, J lost 2 bases, and 7 bases stayed unmatched. The CDR3 consists of 15 residues. Looked up from germline, CDR1 is SGHRS and CDR2 is YFSETQ. The CDR3 nucleotides read TGCGCCAGCAGCTACCAGGGGGCATCTACCTACGAGCAGTACTTC. Translating gives CASSYQGASTYEQYF.

This chain links TRBV28 with TRBJ1-6, with 8 bases lining up with TRBD1. V lost 5 bases to trimming and J lost 5 bases; unmatched junction nucleotides: 11. CDR1 is MDHEN, CDR2 SYDVKM, per germline. The CDR3 covers 17 residues. CDR3 protein: CASSPTLATGDNSPLHF. The CDR3 DNA is TGTGCCAGCAGTCCGACCCTTGCGACAGGGGATAATTCACCCCTCCACTTT.

The chain is built from TRBV28 and TRBJ1-4; D not resolved. Germline CDR1 is MDHEN and CDR2 is SYDVKM. The CDR3 contains 17 residues. Between the trimmed V and J ends, which lost 6 bases and 0 bases, there was a span of 17 bases. The CDR3 region is CASSSGSYLATNEKLFF. CDR3 in DNA: TGTGCCAGCAGCAGCGGGTCCTATCTTGCAACTAATGAAAAACTGTTTTTT.

The gene calls are TRBV5-4 and TRBJ2-2; 8 bases map to TRBD1. The CDR3 is 16 amino acids. The V gene's germline CDR1 is SGHNT and CDR2 YYREEE (reference sequence). V gave up 2 bases and J gave up 3 bases; unmatched junction bases: 6. This CDR3 is CASSFRQGAYTGELFF. CDR3 coding DNA: TGTGCCAGCAGCTTCCGGCAGGGGGCCTACACCGGGGAGCTGTTTTTT.

The chain employs TRBV5-1 and TRBJ1-4; 9 bases are a match to TRBD1. The V gene end was trimmed by 4 bases and the J gene end by 6 bases; junction bases not matched to a gene: 7. Germline V gene lookup returns CDR1 SGHRS and CDR2 YFSETQ. The CDR3 totals 15 residues. This chain's CDR3 is CASSATGGLDEKLFF. Written as DNA, the CDR3 is TGCGCCAGCAGCGCGACAGGGGGTTTGGATGAAAAACTGTTTTTT.

CDR3 coding DNA: TGTGCCAGCAGCGTATCCAGGGGGCCCTACGAGCAGTACTTC. It yields the protein CASSVSRGPYEQYF. The gene calls are TRBV9 and TRBJ2-7, with 8 nucleotides matching TRBD1. V was pared by 1 base and J by 2 bases, with 2 bases of the junction left unmatched. The CDR3 spans 14 residues. Germline CDR1 SGDLS, CDR2 YYNGEE.